The 8 T cell receptor beta chains given below trace back to one sample, sequenced in a study of cytomegalovirus exposure and HLA in healthy donors. The study ran its PCR with 60 Vbeta and 13 Jbeta primers. Produced via immunoSEQ multiplex PCR; TCRdb's table is partial and in-frame only. The sample includes about 160,000 clones. Material: PBMCs. All receptors derive from an older woman in good health and CMV-seronegative.

The V call is TRBV10-3, the J call TRBJ1-1; D is unclear. Between the trimmed V and J ends, which lost 6 bases and 1 base, there was a span of 9 bases. The CDR3 contains 13 residues. Germline V CDR1 and CDR2: ENHRY, SYGVKD. The CDR3, as DNA: TGTGCCATCAGCCTACAGACGAACACTGAAGCTTTCTTT. This codes for CAISLQTNTEAFF.

This rearrangement joins TRBV10-2 to TRBJ1-1; D call uncertain. This CDR3 region has 14 residues. V lost 6 bases and J 2 bases, leaving 13 bases between the germline ends. From germline, CDR1 is WSHSY and CDR2 SAAADI. CDR3 DNA sequence: TGCGCCAGCAGGAGGGCCCAGAGAAACACTGAAGCTTTCTTT. Residues: CASRRAQRNTEAFF.

This chain links TRBV7-9 with TRBJ1-1; a weak D match, TRBD1 (6 bases). This CDR3 is built from 15 residues. V dropped 8 bases and J dropped 0 bases, with 16 bases sitting between them. CDR1 SEHNR and CDR2 FQNEAQ come from the germline V gene (reference sequence). Here the CDR3 reads CASEGKTGLNTEAFF. The CDR3 coding sequence is TGTGCCAGCGAGGGGAAGACAGGCTTGAACACTGAAGCTTTCTTT.

The chain combines TRBV5-1 with TRBJ1-2; the D gene is possibly TRBD1 (5 bases). The CDR3 has 19 residues. Trimming stripped 1 base from V and 1 base from J, with 23 bases between. The germline CDR1 and CDR2 sequences are SGHRS and YFSETQ. The CDR3 sequence: CASSLLTRERVFRNYGYTF. Written as DNA, the CDR3 is TGCGCCAGCAGCTTGTTAACCAGGGAAAGGGTTTTTCGTAACTATGGCTACACCTTC.

This sequence joins TRBV27 and TRBJ1-5; 9 bases are shared with TRBD1. The ends lost 3 bases at V and 2 bases at J; junction bases unmatched: 8. CDR3 length: 17 residues. The germline gives CDR1 MNHEY, CDR2 SMNVEV (reference sequence). The CDR3 DNA sequence: TGTGCCAGCAGTTTCTGGAGGGGACAGGGAGGCAATCAGCCCCAGCATTTT. Amino acid sequence: CASSFWRGQGGNQPQHF.

The CDR3 DNA follows: TGTGCCAGCAGTTCTCGACTAGCGGCTTTTTACGAGCAGTACTTC. It yields the protein CASSSRLAAFYEQYF. V is TRBV27 and J is TRBJ2-7; 9 bases line up with TRBD2. The germline V gene has CDR1 MNHEY and CDR2 SMNVEV (reference sequence). There are 15 residues in the CDR3. The V segment lost 4 bases and the J segment 4 bases; nucleotides outside the gene matches: 8.

This sequence joins TRBV4-2 and TRBJ2-1; 7 bases are shared with TRBD2. V shed 0 bases, J shed 1 base, and the junction held 0 bases outside the gene matches. Per germline, CDR1 LGHNA and CDR2 YNFKEQ. The CDR3 runs to 15 residues. The CDR3 coding sequence is TGTGCCAGCAGCCAAGACGGGGGGTCCTACAATGAGCAGTTCTTC. It codes for CASSQDGGSYNEQFF.

This sequence joins TRBV6-5 and TRBJ2-7; 12 bases agree with TRBD2. CDR3 size: 14 residues. The J segment lost 6 bases and the V segment lost 7 bases, leaving 7 bases of the junction unmatched. Per the germline V gene, CDR1 is MNHEY and CDR2 is SVGAGI. The CDR3 DNA reads as TGTGCCAGCAAGCGACTAGCGGGAGTAGGCGAGCAGTACTTC. It yields the protein CASKRLAGVGEQYF.